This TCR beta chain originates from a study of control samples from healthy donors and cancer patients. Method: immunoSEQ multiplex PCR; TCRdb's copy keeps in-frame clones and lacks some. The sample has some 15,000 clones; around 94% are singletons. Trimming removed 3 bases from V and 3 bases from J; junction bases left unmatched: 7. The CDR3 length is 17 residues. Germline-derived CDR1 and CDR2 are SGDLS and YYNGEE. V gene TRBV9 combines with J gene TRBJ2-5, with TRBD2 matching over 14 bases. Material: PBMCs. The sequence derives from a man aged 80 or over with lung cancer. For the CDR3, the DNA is TGTGCCAGCAGCGCGGGACTAGCGGGGGCCGAGAAAGAGACCCAGTACTTC. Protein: CASSAGLAGAEKETQYF.